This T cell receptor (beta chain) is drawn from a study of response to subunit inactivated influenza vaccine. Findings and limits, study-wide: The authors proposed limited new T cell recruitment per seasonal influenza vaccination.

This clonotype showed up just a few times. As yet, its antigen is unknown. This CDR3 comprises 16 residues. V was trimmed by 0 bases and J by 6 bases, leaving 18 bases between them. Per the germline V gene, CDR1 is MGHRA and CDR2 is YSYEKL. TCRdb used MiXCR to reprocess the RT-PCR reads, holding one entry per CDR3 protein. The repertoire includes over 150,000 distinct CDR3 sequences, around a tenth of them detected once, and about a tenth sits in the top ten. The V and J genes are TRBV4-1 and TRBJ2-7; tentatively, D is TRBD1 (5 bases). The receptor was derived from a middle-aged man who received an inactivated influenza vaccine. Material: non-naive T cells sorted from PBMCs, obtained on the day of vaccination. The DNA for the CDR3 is TGCGCCAGCAGCCAAGAAGGGGCACAAGTTTCGAGCGAGCAGTACTTC. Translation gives CASSQEGAQVSSEQYF.